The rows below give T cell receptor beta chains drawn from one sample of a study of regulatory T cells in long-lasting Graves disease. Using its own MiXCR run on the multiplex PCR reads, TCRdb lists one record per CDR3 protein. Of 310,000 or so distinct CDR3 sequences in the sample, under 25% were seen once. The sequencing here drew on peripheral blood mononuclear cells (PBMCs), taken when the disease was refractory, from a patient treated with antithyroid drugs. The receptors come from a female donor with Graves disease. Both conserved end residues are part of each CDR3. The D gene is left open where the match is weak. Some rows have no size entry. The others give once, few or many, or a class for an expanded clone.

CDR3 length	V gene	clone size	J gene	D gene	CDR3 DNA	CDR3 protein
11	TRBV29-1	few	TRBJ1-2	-	TGCAGCGTTATGGAGGGGGGTGGCTACACCTTC	CSVMEGGGYTF
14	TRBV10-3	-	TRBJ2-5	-	TGTGCCATCAAGCAAGAGGATTGGGGGGAGACCCAGTACTTC	CAIKQEDWGETQYF
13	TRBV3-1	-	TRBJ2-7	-	TGTGCCAGCAGCCCCCACGGGGCCTACGAGCAGTACTTC	CASSPHGAYEQYF
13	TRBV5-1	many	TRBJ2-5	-	TGTGCCAGCAGCTTAGGTGGGGGCGAGACCCAGTACTTC	CASSLGGGETQYF
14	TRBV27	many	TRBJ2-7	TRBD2	TGTGCCAGCAGTCCCCAGGGGAGCGGGGGCGAGCAGTACTTC	CASSPQGSGGEQYF
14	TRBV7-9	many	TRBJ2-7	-	TGTGCCAGCAGCTTAGATGTGGTACCCTACGAGCAGTACTTC	CASSLDVVPYEQYF
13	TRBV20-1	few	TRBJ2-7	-	TGCAGTGCTATCTACGACAGGACCTACGAGCAGTACTTC	CSAIYDRTYEQYF
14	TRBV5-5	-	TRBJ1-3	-	TGTGCCAGCAGCTTCGTGGCACCAGGAAACACCATATATTTT	CASSFVAPGNTIYF
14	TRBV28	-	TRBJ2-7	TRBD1	TGTGCCAGCAGAGGACAGGGACATACCTACGAGCAGTACTTC	CASRGQGHTYEQYF
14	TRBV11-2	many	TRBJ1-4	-	TGTGCCAGCAGCTTAGGGGGGAGAAAGGAAAAACTGTTTTTT	CASSLGGRKEKLFF
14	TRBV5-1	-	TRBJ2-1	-	TGCGCCAGCAGCTTGGCCGAGAGCGGCAATGAGCAGTTCTTC	CASSLAESGNEQFF
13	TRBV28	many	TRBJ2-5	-	TGTGCCAGCATACCTGGCGCGGCCGAGACCCAGTACTTC	CASIPGAAETQYF
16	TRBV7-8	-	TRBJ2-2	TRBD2	TGTGCCAGCAGCCGTCGCAGACTAGCGATTACCGGGGAGCTGTTTTTT	CASSRRRLAITGELFF
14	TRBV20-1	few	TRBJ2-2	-	TGCAGTGCTAGGAGTCGTAAGAACACCGGGGAGCTGTTTTTT	CSARSRKNTGELFF
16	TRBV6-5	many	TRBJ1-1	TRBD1	TGTGCCAGCAGTTCCGGGACAGGGGGGATGAACACTGAAGCTTTCTTT	CASSSGTGGMNTEAFF
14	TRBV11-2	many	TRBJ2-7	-	TGTGCCAGCAGCTTAAATCGTGCGGGGTACGAGCAGTACTTC	CASSLNRAGYEQYF
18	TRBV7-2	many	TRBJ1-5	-	TGTGCCAGCAGCCCCACGGCCGGGGCCAACCATTGGGGTCAGCCCCAGCATTTT	CASSPTAGANHWGQPQHF